These 27 T cell receptor beta chains came from one sample sequenced in a study of cytotoxic CD8 clonotypes in ibrutinib-treated CLL. The data were produced by immunoSEQ multiplex PCR, yet TCRdb's version contains in-frame clones alone and is incomplete. The data contain 150,000 to 200,000 clones, roughly 90% of them singletons. The sequencing here drew on PBMCs, taken at disease progression, from a patient treated with ibrutinib. The receptors come from a human donor with chronic lymphocytic leukemia.

This sequence joins TRBV6-6 and TRBJ1-3; maybe TRBD1 (6 bases). The germline V gene has CDR1 MNHNY and CDR2 SVGAGI (reference sequence). Trimming took 6 bases from V and 0 from J, leaving 9 bases between them. The CDR3 length is 14 residues. For the CDR3, the DNA is TGTGCCAGCAGGACAGGAGTCTCTGGAAACACCATATATTTT. Its protein is CASRTGVSGNTIYF.

This chain joins TRBV28 and TRBJ1-5, with D possibly TRBD1 on 6 matching bases. The ends were cut back, 5 bases at V and 4 bases at J, with 15 bases in the middle. CDR3 size: 15 residues. Germline values: CDR1 MDHEN, CDR2 SYDVKM. The CDR3 DNA reads TGTGCCAGCAGTCCGACAGGAATGGGAAATCAGCCCCAGCATTTT. Amino acid sequence: CASSPTGMGNQPQHF.

The chain has TRBV5-4 and TRBJ1-2; D is unclear. Germline V gene sequence: CDR1 SGHNT, CDR2 YYREEE (reference sequence). The V end was cut by 2 bases, the J end by 5 bases, with 7 bases between. CDR3 length equals 12 residues. The CDR3 sequence: CASSLNSYGYTF. The CDR3 DNA sequence: TGTGCCAGCAGCTTAAACTCTTATGGCTACACCTTC.

The chain links TRBV7-3 to TRBJ2-1; 9 bases are shared with TRBD2. J lost 6 bases, V lost 8 bases, and 11 bases had no gene match. In germline, CDR1 is SGHTA, CDR2 FQGTGA. CDR3 length: 15 amino acids. The CDR3 nucleotides read TGTGCCAGCTCCAACATAGCGGGAGATTTCAATGAGCAGTTCTTC. It translates to CASSNIAGDFNEQFF.

The chain carries TRBV5-1 and TRBJ1-3, with TRBD1 matching 10 bases. In germline, CDR1 is SGHRS, CDR2 YFSETQ. The ends lost 9 bases at V and 4 bases at J; junction bases unmatched: 7. The CDR3 is 14 amino acids. CDR3 sequence (DNA): TGCGCCACACGACAGGGGGCGGAAGGAAACACCATATATTTT. The encoded protein is CATRQGAEGNTIYF. The variable domain in full, completed from reference TRBV5-1 and TRBJ1-3, reads KAGVTQTPRYLIKTRGQQVTLSCSPISGHRSVSWYQQTPGQGLQFLFEYFSETQRNKGNFPGRFSGRQFSNSRSEMNVSTLELGDSALYLCATRQGAEGNTIYFGEGSWLTVV.

The chain joins TRBV15 to TRBJ2-1, with D possibly being TRBD1 (6 bases). This CDR3 is 21 amino acids long. Per germline, CDR1 LNHNV and CDR2 YYDKDF (reference sequence). V lost 0 bases and J 7 bases, leaving 31 bases between the germline ends. DNA of the CDR3: TGTGCCACCAGCAGAGATTTTTCATCCCCCCAAATCAGGGGTTTCCAAAATGAGCAGTTCTTC. This encodes CATSRDFSSPQIRGFQNEQFF.

V and J are TRBV7-2 and TRBJ2-7; no reliable D call. Germline CDR1 and CDR2: SGHTA and FQGNSA. The CDR3 consists of 15 residues. Between the trimmed V and J ends, which lost 5 bases and 4 bases, there was a span of 18 bases. The DNA for the CDR3 is TGTGCCAGCAGCCTAAGTCAGGTCTTGATTTACGAGCAGTACTTC. This encodes CASSLSQVLIYEQYF.

This clone is a singleton in its sample. The chain recombines TRBV21-1 with TRBJ2-7. TRBV21-1 is flagged as a pseudogene. This CDR3 is 15 amino acids long. DNA of the CDR3: TGTGCCAGCAGCAAAAAAACCGCCGCAAACTACGAGCAGTACTTC. Its protein product is CASSKKTAANYEQYF.

V usage is TRBV5-4 and J usage is TRBJ1-3; 9 bases map to TRBD1. The length of the CDR3 is 14 residues. Germline V gives CDR1 SGHNT, CDR2 YYREEE (reference sequence). Trimming at V came to 1 base and at J to 7 bases, leaving 3 bases not matched to a gene. CDR3 region: CASSLKTGGNTIYF. The CDR3 DNA follows: TGTGCCAGCAGCTTGAAGACAGGGGGTAACACCATATATTTT.

This sequence joins TRBV7-3 and TRBJ2-3; D unresolved. Per the germline V gene, CDR1 is SGHTA and CDR2 is FQGTGA. The ends were cut back, 3 bases at V and 0 bases at J, with 10 bases in the middle. This CDR3 is 15 amino acids long. The CDR3 here is CASSFSRGSTDTQYF. The CDR3 nucleotides read TGTGCCAGCAGCTTCTCCCGCGGTAGCACAGATACGCAGTATTTT.

This clone has a single count. The chain uses TRBV29-1 and TRBJ1-1; D uncertain. CDR1 SQVTM and CDR2 ANQGSEA come from the germline V gene. The CDR3 covers 12 residues. V was trimmed by 7 bases and J by 1 base, leaving 10 bases between them. CDR3 in DNA: TGCAGCGGAGGAATAAGGAACACTGAAGCTTTCTTT. Amino acids: CSGGIRNTEAFF.

This clone was counted only a few times. J is TRBJ1-4 and V is TRBV5-1, with 9 bases lining up with TRBD1. The CDR3 runs 13 residues. Germline assignment: CDR1 SGHRS and CDR2 YFSETQ. The V segment lost 2 bases and the J segment 14 bases; nucleotides outside the gene matches: 7. CDR3 sequence reads: CASSFGPGQGLFF. The CDR3 coding sequence is TGCGCCAGCAGCTTCGGTCCGGGACAGGGTCTGTTTTTT.

The V call is TRBV25-1, the J call TRBJ2-1; 12 bases align to TRBD1. Trimming took 4 bases from V and 8 from J; bases not matched to a gene: 6. The CDR3 contains 15 residues. Germline V lookup: CDR1 MGHDK, CDR2 SYGVNS. The CDR3 nucleotides read TGTGCCAGCAGTGGGGACAGGGGGCAAGGGGATGAGCAGTTCTTC. Protein product: CASSGDRGQGDEQFF.

The rearrangement links TRBV5-6 to TRBJ2-7; 7 nucleotides match TRBD1. Germline CDR1 reads SGHDT; CDR2 reads YYEEEE. This CDR3 has 11 amino acids. J lost 10 bases, V lost 4 bases, and 5 bases had no gene match. The CDR3 DNA sequence: TGTGCCAGCAGCGTGGGGACAGACCAGTACTTC. Translated: CASSVGTDQYF. Variable domain in full (rest from reference TRBV5-6 and TRBJ2-7): DAGVTQSPTHLIKTRGQQVTLRCSPKSGHDTVSWYQQALGQGPQFIFQYYEEEERQRGNFPDRFSGHQFPNYSSELNVNALLLGDSALYLCASSVGTDQYFGPGTRLTVT.

The V call is TRBV19, the J call TRBJ2-3; D perhaps matches TRBD2 (6 bases). Trimming stripped 4 bases from V and 0 bases from J, with 17 bases between. From germline, CDR1 is LNHDA and CDR2 SQIVND (reference sequence). The CDR3 totals 17 residues. DNA of the CDR3: TGTGCCAGTAGTAAAGGTGCATGGGGGACTAGCACAGATACGCAGTATTTT. Protein: CASSKGAWGTSTDTQYF.

The V gene is TRBV11-3, the J gene TRBJ1-1; D is uncertain. Per germline, CDR1 SGHNT and CDR2 YENEEA. CDR3 size: 14 residues. V was clipped by 7 bases and J by 1 base, with 13 bases between them. The CDR3 DNA reads as TGTGCCAGCAAGGTGGCAGGCCCGAACACTGAAGCTTTCTTT. It is translated as CASKVAGPNTEAFF.

J is TRBJ2-1 and V is TRBV6-6; 9 bases map to TRBD2. Per the germline V gene, CDR1 is MNHNY and CDR2 is SVGAGI (reference sequence). The CDR3 totals 15 residues. Germline trimming cut 2 bases from V and 5 bases from J; bases unmatched to any gene: 4. In DNA, the CDR3 is TGTGCCAGCAGTTACCCTAGCGGGGAGAACAATGAGCAGTTCTTC. It is translated as CASSYPSGENNEQFF.

The chain combines TRBV7-2 with TRBJ1-1; D not certain. CDR1 SGHTA and CDR2 FQGNSA come from the germline V gene. Trimming took off 5 bases at V and 3 bases at J, with 7 bases between the two ends. The CDR3 totals 12 residues. CDR3 DNA sequence: TGTGCCAGCAGCCCCGCGTACACTGAAGCTTTCTTT. Protein product: CASSPAYTEAFF.

J is TRBJ2-7 and V is TRBV28; D ambiguous. With 2 bases removed from V and 0 bases from J, the gap between germline ends came to 11 bases. The CDR3 runs 15 residues. The germline V gene encodes CDR1 MDHEN and CDR2 SYDVKM. The CDR3: CASSLDPASSYEQYF. CDR3 in DNA: TGTGCCAGCAGTTTAGATCCAGCGAGCTCCTACGAGCAGTACTTC.

This clone was recorded a few times. The V gene is TRBV5-5, the J gene TRBJ1-3; no reliable D call. Trimming stripped 4 bases from V and 3 bases from J, with 2 bases between. In germline, CDR1 is SGHKS, CDR2 YYEKEE (reference sequence). The CDR3 is 11 residues long. CDR3 bases: TGTGCCAGCAGCATTGGAAACACCATATATTTT. Translating it yields CASSIGNTIYF.

J is TRBJ2-1 and V is TRBV27; D not resolved. From germline, CDR1 is MNHEY and CDR2 SMNVEV (reference sequence). The CDR3 is 13 residues long. V shed 5 bases and J shed 5 bases, with 10 bases lying between them. CDR3 residues: CASSATRHNEQFF. The CDR3, as DNA: TGTGCCAGCAGTGCGACAAGGCACAATGAGCAGTTCTTC.

V and J are TRBV9 and TRBJ1-1, with D uncertain. V was pared by 0 bases and J by 5 bases, with 11 bases between. This CDR3 has 14 amino acids. The V gene's germline CDR1 is SGDLS and CDR2 YYNGEE. The CDR3 DNA reads as TGTGCCAGCAGCGTAGGGAGGGTTGGGACTGAAGCTTTCTTT. It is translated as CASSVGRVGTEAFF.

The rearrangement joins TRBV27 to TRBJ2-7; the D gene could be TRBD1 or TRBD2 (6 bases each). V was cut by 0 bases and J by 4 bases, with 13 bases left in between. The germline gives CDR1 MNHEY, CDR2 SMNVEV (reference sequence). The CDR3 loop spans 15 amino acids. The CDR3 DNA follows: TGTGCCAGCAGTTTATCTGGGGGGCCTCTATACGAGCAGTACTTC. Translated, it gives CASSLSGGPLYEQYF.

The chain uses TRBV4-2 and TRBJ1-3; D possibly corresponds to TRBD1 (6 bases). Trimming took off 1 base at V and 3 bases at J, with 16 bases between the two ends. Germline loops: CDR1 LGHNA, CDR2 YNFKEQ. This CDR3 is 17 amino acids long. The CDR3 DNA follows: TGTGCCAGCAGCCAAGGGCGGACAGCCCTGGGTGGAAACACCATATATTTT. This encodes CASSQGRTALGGNTIYF.

The chain is built from TRBV6-5 and TRBJ1-4; 10 bases line up with TRBD1. The germline gives CDR1 MNHEY, CDR2 SVGAGI. The CDR3 runs to 14 residues. V gave up 6 bases and J gave up 5 bases; unmatched junction bases: 3. CDR3 DNA sequence: TGTGCCAGCAGACCGGGACAGGGGAATGAAAAACTGTTTTTT. Residues: CASRPGQGNEKLFF.

This clone was seen just once. This rearrangement joins TRBV19 to TRBJ1-4; TRBD1 matches 8 bases. This CDR3 is 16 amino acids long. Germline V gene lookup returns CDR1 LNHDA and CDR2 SQIVND (reference sequence). J gave up 0 bases and V 4 bases, and 4 bases lay outside the gene matches. Here the CDR3 reads CASSRGQGPTNEKLFF. Here the CDR3 DNA reads TGTGCCAGTAGTAGAGGACAGGGCCCAACTAATGAAAAACTGTTTTTT.

This chain links TRBV21-1 with TRBJ1-1. TRBV21-1 is a pseudogene locus. The CDR3 is made up of 10 amino acids. CDR3 residues: CASLGGKAFF. DNA of the CDR3: TGTGCCAGCTTGGGGGGTAAAGCTTTCTTT.